Below, 5 T cell receptor beta chains from the same sample are listed, as sequenced in a study of blood T cell repertoires in COVID-19. Method: immunoSEQ multiplex PCR; TCRdb's copy keeps in-frame clones and lacks some. This sample yields fewer than 150,000 clones, of which roughly 84% are seen a single time; 7.5% to 10% belongs to the top ten. The source material was peripheral blood. Every receptor here comes from a woman aged 40 to 50 with acute or convalescent COVID-19.

This clone was counted a few times. The CDR3 nucleotides read TGCGCCAGCAGCTTGGCAAATGAGAGAGATGGCTACACCTTC. Its protein product is CASSLANERDGYTF. The chain carries TRBV5-1 and TRBJ1-2; D not resolved. CDR1 is SGHRS, CDR2 YFSETQ, per germline. Trimming removed 0 bases from V and 6 bases from J, with 12 bases in between. The CDR3 has 14 amino acids.

V gene TRBV5-1 combines with J gene TRBJ1-1; 7 bases align to TRBD1. The germline gives CDR1 SGHRS, CDR2 YFSETQ. This CDR3 comprises 13 residues. V shed 1 base and J 6 bases; nucleotides not matched to a gene: 3. CDR3 DNA sequence: TGCGCCAGCAGCTTGCAGGGGGTACCTGAAGCTTTCTTT. Translating it yields CASSLQGVPEAFF.

This chain uses TRBV7-9 with TRBJ1-4, with D maybe TRBD1 (6 bases). V dropped 5 bases and J dropped 7 bases, with 11 bases sitting between them. Per the germline V gene, CDR1 is SEHNR and CDR2 is FQNEAQ (reference sequence). The CDR3 has 13 amino acids. The CDR3: CASSVQGGEKLFF. The CDR3 nucleotides read TGTGCCAGCAGCGTACAGGGCGGTGAAAAACTGTTTTTT. The whole variable domain, remainder taken from reference TRBV7-9 and TRBJ1-4, is DTGVSQNPRHKITKRGQNVTFRCDPISEHNRLYWYRQTLGQGPEFLTYFQNEAQLEKSRLLSDRFSAERPKGSFSTLEIQRTEQGDSAMYLCASSVQGGEKLFFGSGTQLSVL.

CDR3 bases: TGTGCCAGCAGCAAAGGCCGGTTGATTAACTATGGCTACACCTTC. Its protein product is CASSKGRLINYGYTF. The chain joins TRBV21-1 to TRBJ1-2. TRBV21-1 is deemed a pseudogene. This CDR3 comprises 15 residues.

This chain connects TRBV19 to TRBJ1-6; TRBD1 aligns across 9 bases. The CDR3 extends over 16 amino acids. J gave up 10 bases and V 6 bases, and 13 bases lay outside the gene matches. Germline CDR1 is LNHDA and CDR2 is SQIVND (reference sequence). The chain's CDR3 is CASSPITQGAGSPLHF. The CDR3, as DNA: TGTGCCAGTAGCCCAATCACACAGGGGGCTGGCTCACCCCTCCACTTT.